Each of the 28 T cell receptor gamma chains below was sequenced from the same sample in a study of Vδ1+ human thymocytes. Study-wide points: Highly polyclonal TRG and TRD repertoires with Gaussian CDR3 length distributions appeared in thymus.

Sequences come from RNA converted to cDNA by reverse transcription. Pooled V-gene forward primers with one constant-region reverse primer generated the CDR3 amplicons by multiplex PCR. TCRdb reprocessed the multiplex PCR reads using CATT. There are 36,000 or so gamma-chain clones in the sample; over 20% occur only once, and less than 2% lies in the top ten. Which antigens these TCRs recognize remains unknown. Sequencing was carried out using Vdelta1+ gamma-delta thymocytes from the thymus. Noted subset: FACS-sorted CD3+ TCRalphabeta- TCRVdelta1+ TCRVdelta2- thymocytes. Every receptor here comes from a girl under three years old who had congenital heart surgery.

This chain links TRGV8 with TRGJP1. V was pared by 5 bases and J by 3 bases, with 12 bases of the junction left unmatched. The V gene's germline CDR1 is VENAVY and CDR2 YDSYNSRV. The CDR3 loop spans 16 amino acids. For the CDR3, the DNA is TGTGCCACCTGGGGGCCGCCGCGCGCCACTGGTTGGTTCAAGATATTT. It yields the protein CATWGPPRATGWFKIF.

Remarks on this clone: Other DNA sequences from this sample encode an identical CDR3 as well. The chain couples TRGV4 to TRGJ1 or TRGJ2. After removal of 2 bases from V and 4 bases from J, the junction contained 5 bases not matched to a gene. The CDR3 length is 13 residues. Germline CDR1 EGSTGY, CDR2 YDSYTSSV. This CDR3 is CATWDVGYYKKLF. The DNA for the CDR3 is TGTGCCACCTGGGATGTCGGGTATTATAAGAAACTCTTT.

This rearrangement joins TRGV4 to TRGJ1 or TRGJ2. V dropped 3 bases and J dropped 11; count of bases not matched to a gene: 13. The CDR3 is 13 amino acids. Germline V gene data show CDR1 as EGSTGY and CDR2 as YDSYTSSV. The CDR3 is CATWDPTYMEKLF. CDR3 DNA: TGTGCCACCTGGGATCCGACTTATATGGAGAAACTCTTT.

Regarding this clone: A much bigger clone sits one base away, suggesting this may be a read error. The sample contains more than one DNA sequence encoding this CDR3. The chain couples TRGV2 to TRGJP2. J lost 8 bases, V lost 0 bases, and 6 bases had no gene match. Per the germline V gene, CDR1 is EGSNGY and CDR2 is YDSYNSKV. The length of the CDR3 is 14 residues. The CDR3 sequence: CATWDGRGDWIKTF. The CDR3 DNA reads as TGTGCCACCTGGGACGGGCGTGGCGATTGGATCAAGACGTTT.

Points on this clone: TCRdb's protein, taken from a much larger clone, differs from this DNA's translation at residue 7, likely owing to a read error; the protein displayed comes from the DNA. Other DNA sequences in this sample translate to the same CDR3. This chain uses TRGV8 with TRGJ1 or TRGJ2. V was pared by 1 base and J by 9 bases, with 3 bases of the junction left unmatched. Germline CDR1 is VENAVY and CDR2 is YDSYNSRV. The CDR3 has 11 amino acids. CDR3 loop: CATWDRSKKLF. For the CDR3, the DNA is TGTGCCACCTGGGATAGATCTAAGAAACTCTTT.

The chain combines TRGV3 with TRGJ1 or TRGJ2. Germline V lookup: CDR1 VTNTFY, CDR2 YDVSTARD (reference sequence). The J segment lost 5 bases and the V segment lost 1 base, leaving 11 bases of the junction unmatched. The CDR3 is 15 residues long. The CDR3 sequence: CATWDSWTVDYKKLF. The CDR3 bases are TGTGCCACCTGGGACAGCTGGACCGTTGATTATAAGAAACTCTTT.

The chain couples TRGV2 to TRGJ1 or TRGJ2. CDR1 and CDR2 (germline): EGSNGY, YDSYNSKV. The CDR3 is 16 residues long. After removal of 0 bases from V and 4 bases from J, the junction contained 12 bases not matched to a gene. CDR3 in DNA: TGTGCCACCTGGGACGGGAGCAATGGGGGCTATTATAAGAAACTCTTT. It translates to CATWDGSNGGYYKKLF.

By its share, this clone is medium-sized (0.01 to 0.1%). At the DNA level, this CDR3 is encoded by other sequences in the same sample as well. This sequence joins TRGV9 and TRGJ1 or TRGJ2. This CDR3 contains 13 residues. Trimming cost V 3 bases and J 0 bases; bases outside gene matches: 2. Looked up from germline, CDR1 is GITISATS and CDR2 is ISYDGTV (reference sequence). CDR3 loop: CALWELNYYKKLF. CDR3 coding DNA: TGTGCCTTGTGGGAGCTGAATTATTATAAGAAACTCTTT.

This clone was seen a handful of times. The J gene is TRGJ1 or TRGJ2, the V gene TRGV9. The CDR3 totals 12 residues. Germline assignment: CDR1 GITISATS and CDR2 ISYDGTV (reference sequence). J lost 7 bases, V lost 10 bases, and 13 bases had no gene match. The CDR3 nucleotides are TGTGCCTTCCAGGAGTATATATATAAGAAACTCTTT. Translated, it gives CAFQEYIYKKLF.

This clone has only a few counts. The chain joins TRGV3 to TRGJ1 or TRGJ2. V was clipped by 0 bases and J by 7 bases; unmatched bases: 12. Germline CDR1 reads VTNTFY; CDR2 reads YDVSTARD (reference sequence). The CDR3 sequence is 15 residues long. CDR3 residues: CATWDRKGFWYKKLF. CDR3 DNA sequence: TGTGCCACCTGGGACAGGAAGGGATTTTGGTATAAGAAACTCTTT.

This clone has only a few counts. TCRdb's protein for this DNA is that of a much larger clone and differs from the translation at residue 3, likely a read error; the protein shown is the DNA translation. This chain links TRGV4 with TRGJ1 or TRGJ2. The CDR3 totals 11 residues. CDR1 is EGSTGY and CDR2 is YDSYTSSV in the germline V gene. CDR3 protein: CASWDEYKKLF. As DNA, the CDR3 is TGTGCCTCCTGGGATGAATATAAGAAACTCTTT.

This clone was found a few times. A read error may explain this, as a much larger clone is one base away. At the DNA level, this CDR3 is encoded by other sequences in the same sample as well. The chain has TRGV2 and TRGJ1 or TRGJ2. Germline CDR1 is EGSNGY and CDR2 is YDSYNSKV. The CDR3 covers 13 residues. The V gene end was trimmed by 4 bases and the J gene end by 5 bases; junction bases not matched to a gene: 8. CDR3 residues: CATWEGRDYKKLF. As DNA, the CDR3 is TGTGCCACCTGGGAAGGGCGGGATTATAAGAAACTCTTT.

With regard to this clone: This may stem from a read error, because a much larger clone lies one nucleotide away. This rearrangement joins TRGV8 to TRGJ1 or TRGJ2. CDR3 length: 13 amino acids. From germline, CDR1 is VENAVY and CDR2 YDSYNSRV. With V trimmed by 3 bases and J by 4 bases, 6 bases remained unmatched. The CDR3 region has the DNA TGTGCCACCTGGGATGGTCCCTATTATAAGAAACTCTTT. Its protein product is CATWDGPYYKKLF.

The rearrangement joins TRGV3 to TRGJ1 or TRGJ2. Per the germline V gene, CDR1 is VTNTFY and CDR2 is YDVSTARD (reference sequence). V shed 0 bases, J shed 8 bases, and the junction held 10 bases outside the gene matches. This CDR3 contains 14 residues. CDR3 region: CATWDRRAGDKKLF. The CDR3 DNA reads as TGTGCCACCTGGGACAGGCGGGCTGGGGATAAGAAACTCTTT.

The gene calls are TRGV4 and TRGJ1 or TRGJ2. The trim removed 4 bases at V and 2 bases at J, leaving 11 bases unmatched. Per the germline V gene, CDR1 is EGSTGY and CDR2 is YDSYTSSV. The CDR3 length is 15 residues. The CDR3 sequence: CATWDGLGYYYKKLF. DNA of the CDR3: TGTGCCACCTGGGACGGGCTTGGTTATTATTATAAGAAACTCTTT.

The chain couples TRGV9 to TRGJ1 or TRGJ2. Germline CDR1 reads GITISATS; CDR2 reads ISYDGTV (reference sequence). The length of the CDR3 is 13 residues. The V and J ends lost 2 bases and 2 bases, in that order; junction bases with no gene match: 3. The CDR3 protein is CALWEEHYYKKLF. CDR3 bases: TGTGCCTTGTGGGAGGAACATTATTATAAGAAACTCTTT.

This clone was counted a few times. The rearrangement joins TRGV9 to TRGJ1 or TRGJ2. The CDR3 length is 15 residues. Trimming at V came to 6 bases and at J to 3 bases, leaving 14 bases not matched to a gene. Germline CDR1 is GITISATS and CDR2 is ISYDGTV (reference sequence). CDR3 amino acids: CALWSRSRGYYKKLF. DNA of the CDR3: TGTGCCTTGTGGTCCCGAAGTCGCGGTTATTATAAGAAACTCTTT.

This clone has only a few counts. This could be a read error, since a much larger clone is one nucleotide away. Distinct nucleotide sequences in the sample also encode this CDR3. The chain couples TRGV4 to TRGJ1 or TRGJ2. The CDR3 extends over 14 amino acids. The germline V gene encodes CDR1 EGSTGY and CDR2 YDSYTSSV. The V gene end was trimmed by 4 bases and the J gene end by 5 bases; junction bases not matched to a gene: 11. The CDR3 is CATWDGPSHYKKLF. The CDR3, as DNA: TGTGCCACCTGGGACGGGCCGAGTCATTATAAGAAACTCTTT.

The V and J genes are TRGV8 and TRGJP2. V gave up 3 bases and J gave up 8 bases; unmatched junction bases: 9. CDR1 and CDR2 from the germline V gene are VENAVY and YDSYNSRV. The CDR3 consists of 14 residues. CDR3 region: CATWDGTIDWIKTF. The CDR3, as DNA: TGTGCCACCTGGGATGGCACAATAGATTGGATCAAGACGTTT.

V is TRGV8 and J is TRGJ1 or TRGJ2. CDR3 size: 15 residues. The J segment lost 2 bases and the V segment lost 0 bases, leaving 7 bases of the junction unmatched. Germline V gene data show CDR1 as VENAVY and CDR2 as YDSYNSRV. The CDR3 protein is CATWDRQGDYYKKLF. In nucleotides, the CDR3 is TGTGCCACCTGGGATAGGCAGGGGGATTATTATAAGAAACTCTTT.

The V and J genes are TRGV8 and TRGJ1 or TRGJ2. Per the germline V gene, CDR1 is VENAVY and CDR2 is YDSYNSRV. There are 14 residues in the CDR3. V was pared by 4 bases and J by 3 bases, with 9 bases of the junction left unmatched. The CDR3 is CATWETLPYYKKLF. The CDR3 nucleotides read TGTGCCACCTGGGAGACTCTACCTTATTATAAGAAACTCTTT.

Concerning this clone itself: Different DNA sequences within this sample yield the same CDR3. This chain joins TRGV2 and TRGJ1 or TRGJ2. V lost 1 base to trimming and J lost 7 bases; unmatched junction nucleotides: 10. In germline, CDR1 is EGSNGY, CDR2 YDSYNSKV. CDR3 length: 14 residues. CDR3: CATWDGLRGYKKLF. The DNA for the CDR3 is TGTGCCACCTGGGACGGTCTGAGGGGGTATAAGAAACTCTTT.

The chain combines TRGV2 with TRGJP2. The germline V gene encodes CDR1 EGSNGY and CDR2 YDSYNSKV. The ends lost 0 bases at V and 16 bases at J; junction bases unmatched: 5. The CDR3 loop spans 11 amino acids. CDR3 loop: CATWDGRGKTF. For the CDR3, the DNA is TGTGCCACCTGGGACGGGCGGGGCAAGACGTTT.

On this clone: At the DNA level, this CDR3 is encoded by other sequences in the same sample as well. V gene TRGV2 combines with J gene TRGJP2. CDR1 EGSNGY and CDR2 YDSYNSKV come from the germline V gene. Unmatched junction bases numbered 7, after V lost 0 bases and J lost 6 bases. The CDR3 loop spans 15 amino acids. The CDR3 nucleotides are TGTGCCACCTGGGACGGGCTCGGGGGTGATTGGATCAAGACGTTT. Translating it yields CATWDGLGGDWIKTF.

This clone was found a few times. The junction departs from germline at one end; a sequencing error may be responsible. This sample includes further DNA sequences coding for the same CDR3. The V call is TRGV8, the J call TRGJ1 or TRGJ2. CDR3 size: 11 residues. Germline assignment: CDR1 VENAVY and CDR2 YDSYNSRV. The CDR3 loop reads CATWDIGKKLF. DNA of the CDR3: TGCGCCACCTGGGATATTGGGAAGAAACTCTTT.

The rearrangement links TRGV5 to TRGJ1 or TRGJ2. The germline V gene encodes CDR1 VINAFY and CDR2 YDVSNSKD. J was trimmed by 4 bases and V by 0 bases; bases with no gene match: 6. The CDR3 loop spans 14 amino acids. CDR3 sequence reads: CATWDRQSYYKKLF. As DNA, the CDR3 is TGTGCCACCTGGGACAGGCAGAGCTATTATAAGAAACTCTTT.

The gene calls are TRGV2 and TRGJP2. Germline CDR1 reads EGSNGY; CDR2 reads YDSYNSKV. The junction had 7 bases not matched to a gene; V was cut back by 2 bases and J by 7 bases. This CDR3 is 14 amino acids long. CDR3 sequence (DNA): TGTGCCACCTGGGACGCGATACTTGATTGGATCAAGACGTTT. It translates to CATWDAILDWIKTF.

As for this clone: A read error likely explains this, since a far larger clone differs by one base. The chain joins TRGV9 to TRGJ1 or TRGJ2. This CDR3 comprises 12 residues. Germline V gives CDR1 GITISATS, CDR2 ISYDGTV (reference sequence). The CDR3 nucleotides are TGTGCCTTGCGGGAGGTGCATTATAAGAAACTCTTT. Translation gives CALREVHYKKLF.